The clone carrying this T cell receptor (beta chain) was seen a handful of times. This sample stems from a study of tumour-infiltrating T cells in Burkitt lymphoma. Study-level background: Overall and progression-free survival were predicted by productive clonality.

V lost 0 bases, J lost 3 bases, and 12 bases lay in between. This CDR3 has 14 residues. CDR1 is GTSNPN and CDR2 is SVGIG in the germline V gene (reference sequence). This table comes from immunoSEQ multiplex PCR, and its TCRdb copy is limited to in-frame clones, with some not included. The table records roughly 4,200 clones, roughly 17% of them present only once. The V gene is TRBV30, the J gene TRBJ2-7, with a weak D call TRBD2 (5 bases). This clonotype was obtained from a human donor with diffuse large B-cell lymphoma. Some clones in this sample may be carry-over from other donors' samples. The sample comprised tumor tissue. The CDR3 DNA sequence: TGTGCCTGGAGTGTAAGCGGTAGGATCTACGAGCAGTACTTC. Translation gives CAWSVSGRIYEQYF. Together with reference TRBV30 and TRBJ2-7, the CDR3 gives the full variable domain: SQTIHQWPATLVQPVGSPLSLECTVEGTSNPNLYWYRQAAGRGLQLLFYSVGIGQISSEVPQNLSASRPQDRQFILSSKKLLLSDSGFYLCAWSVSGRIYEQYFGPGTRLTVT.